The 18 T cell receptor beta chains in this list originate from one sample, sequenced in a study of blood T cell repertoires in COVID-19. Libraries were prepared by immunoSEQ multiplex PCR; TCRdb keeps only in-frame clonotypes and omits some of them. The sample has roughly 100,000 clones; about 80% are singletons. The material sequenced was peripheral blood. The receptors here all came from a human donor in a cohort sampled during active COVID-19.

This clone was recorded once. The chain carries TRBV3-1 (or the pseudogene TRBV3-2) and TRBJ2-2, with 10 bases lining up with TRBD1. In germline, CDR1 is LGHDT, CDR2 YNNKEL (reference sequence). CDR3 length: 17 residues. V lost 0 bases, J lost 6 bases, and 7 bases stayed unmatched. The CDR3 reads CASSQDPRQGAPGELFF. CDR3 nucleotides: TGTGCCAGCAGCCAAGATCCGAGACAGGGGGCTCCCGGGGAGCTGTTTTTT.

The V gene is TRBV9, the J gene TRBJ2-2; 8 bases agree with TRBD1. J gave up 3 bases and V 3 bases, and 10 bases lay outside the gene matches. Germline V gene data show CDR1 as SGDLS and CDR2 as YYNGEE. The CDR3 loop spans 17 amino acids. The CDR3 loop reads CASSAPGGPSDTGELFF. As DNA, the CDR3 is TGTGCCAGCAGCGCCCCAGGGGGCCCCTCAGACACCGGGGAGCTGTTTTTT.

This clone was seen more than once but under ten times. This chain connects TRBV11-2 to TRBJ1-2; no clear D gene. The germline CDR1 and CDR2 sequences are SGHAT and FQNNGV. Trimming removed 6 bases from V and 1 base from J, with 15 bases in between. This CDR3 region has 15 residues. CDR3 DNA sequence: TGTGCCAGCAGGTCACTCTCCCGGGATAACTATGGCTACACCTTC. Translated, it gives CASRSLSRDNYGYTF. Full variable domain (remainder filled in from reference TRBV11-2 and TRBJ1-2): EAGVAQSPRYKIIEKRQSVAFWCNPISGHATLYWYQQILGQGPKLLIQFQNNGVVDDSQLPKDRFSAERLKGVDSTLKIQPAKLEDSAVYLCASRSLSRDNYGYTFGSGTRLTVV.

The CDR3 reads CASSTGTGTDTQYF. The CDR3 DNA reads as TGTGCCAGCAGCACCGGGACTGGCACAGATACGCAGTATTTT. The rearrangement uses TRBV7-3 and TRBJ2-3; a possible D gene is TRBD2 (6 bases). The ends were cut back, 5 bases at V and 1 base at J, with 10 bases in the middle. CDR1 and CDR2 from the germline V gene are SGHTA and FQGTGA. The CDR3 is 14 residues long.

In DNA, the CDR3 is TGTGCCAGCAGCCAAGAAAGGGCGGCAGGGCGGACTGGAAACACCATATATTTT. Translation gives CASSQERAAGRTGNTIYF. The chain uses TRBV3-1 (or the pseudogene TRBV3-2) and TRBJ1-3; maybe TRBD1 (5 bases). CDR3 length: 18 amino acids. The ends were cut back, 0 bases at V and 2 bases at J, with 17 bases in the middle. Per germline, CDR1 LGHDT and CDR2 YNNKEL (reference sequence).

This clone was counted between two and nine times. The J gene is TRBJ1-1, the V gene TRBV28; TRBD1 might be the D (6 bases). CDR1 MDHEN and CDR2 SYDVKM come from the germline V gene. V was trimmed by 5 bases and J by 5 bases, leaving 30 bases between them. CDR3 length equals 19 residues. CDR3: CASSPSPGGAMDRGTEAFF. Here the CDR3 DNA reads TGTGCCAGCAGTCCCTCCCCCGGGGGGGCCATGGATAGAGGGACTGAAGCTTTCTTT.

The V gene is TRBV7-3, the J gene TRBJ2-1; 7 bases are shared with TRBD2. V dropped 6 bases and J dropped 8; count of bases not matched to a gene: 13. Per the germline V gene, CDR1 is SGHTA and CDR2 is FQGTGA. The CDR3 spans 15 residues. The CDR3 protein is CASSMGGTQRDEQFF. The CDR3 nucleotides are TGTGCCAGCAGTATGGGGGGGACCCAGCGGGATGAGCAGTTCTTC. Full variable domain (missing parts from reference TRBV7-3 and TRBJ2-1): GAGVSQTPSNKVTEKGKYVELRCDPISGHTALYWYRQSLGQGPEFLIYFQGTGAADDSGLPNDRFFAVRPEGSVSTLKIQRTERGDSAVYLCASSMGGTQRDEQFFGPGTRLTVL.

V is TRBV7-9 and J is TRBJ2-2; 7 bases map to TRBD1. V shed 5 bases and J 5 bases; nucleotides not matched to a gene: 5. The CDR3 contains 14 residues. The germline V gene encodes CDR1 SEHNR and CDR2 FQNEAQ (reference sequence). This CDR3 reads CASSQGERTGELFF. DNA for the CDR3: TGTGCCAGCAGCCAGGGGGAGAGAACCGGGGAGCTGTTTTTT.

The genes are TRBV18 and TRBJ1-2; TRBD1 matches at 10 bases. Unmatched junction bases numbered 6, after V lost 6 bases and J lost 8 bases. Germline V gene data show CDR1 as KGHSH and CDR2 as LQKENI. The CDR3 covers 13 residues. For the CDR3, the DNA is TGTGCCAGCTCCCCCGGGACAGGGGTCGGCTACACCTTC. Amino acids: CASSPGTGVGYTF. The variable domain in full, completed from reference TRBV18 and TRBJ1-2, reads NAGVMQNPRHLVRRRGQEARLRCSPMKGHSHVYWYRQLPEEGLKFMVYLQKENIIDESGMPKERFSAEFPKEGPSILRIQQVVRGDSAAYFCASSPGTGVGYTFGSGTRLTVV.

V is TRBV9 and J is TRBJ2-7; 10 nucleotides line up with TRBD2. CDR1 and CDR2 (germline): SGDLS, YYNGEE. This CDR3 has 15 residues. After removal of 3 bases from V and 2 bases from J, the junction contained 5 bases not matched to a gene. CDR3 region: CASSGGSGGAYEQYF. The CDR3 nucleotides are TGTGCCAGCAGCGGTGGGAGCGGGGGGGCCTACGAGCAGTACTTC.

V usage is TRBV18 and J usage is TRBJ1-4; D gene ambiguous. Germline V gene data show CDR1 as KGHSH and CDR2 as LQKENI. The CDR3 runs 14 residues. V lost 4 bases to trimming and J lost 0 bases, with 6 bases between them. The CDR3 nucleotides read TGTGCCAGCTCACAGGGAGCAACTAATGAAAAACTGTTTTTT. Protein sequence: CASSQGATNEKLFF.

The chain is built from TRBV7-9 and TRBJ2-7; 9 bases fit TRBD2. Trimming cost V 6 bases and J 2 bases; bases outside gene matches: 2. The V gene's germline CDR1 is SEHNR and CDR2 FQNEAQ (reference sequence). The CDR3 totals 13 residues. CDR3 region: CASRASGTYEQYF. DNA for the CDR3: TGTGCCAGCAGGGCTAGCGGGACCTACGAGCAGTACTTC.

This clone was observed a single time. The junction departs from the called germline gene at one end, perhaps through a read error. The CDR3 protein is CASNQDSGTGGHYEQYF. The CDR3 DNA sequence: TGCGCCAGCAACCAAGACAGTGGGACGGGGGGTCACTACGAGCAGTACTTC. This sequence joins TRBV4-1 and TRBJ2-7; the match to TRBD2 covers 7 bases. Germline-derived CDR1 and CDR2 are MGHRA and YSYEKL. This CDR3 has 17 amino acids.

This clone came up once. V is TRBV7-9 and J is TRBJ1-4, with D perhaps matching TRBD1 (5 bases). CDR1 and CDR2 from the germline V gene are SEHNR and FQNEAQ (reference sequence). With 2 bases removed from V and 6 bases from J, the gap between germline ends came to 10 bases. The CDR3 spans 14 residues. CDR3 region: CASSLSQGYEKLFF. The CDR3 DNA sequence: TGTGCCAGCAGCTTAAGCCAGGGTTATGAAAAACTGTTTTTT. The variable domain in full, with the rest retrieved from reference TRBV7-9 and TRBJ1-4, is DTGVSQNPRHKITKRGQNVTFRCDPISEHNRLYWYRQTLGQGPEFLTYFQNEAQLEKSRLLSDRFSAERPKGSFSTLEIQRTEQGDSAMYLCASSLSQGYEKLFFGSGTQLSVL.

The CDR3 DNA is TGTGCCAGCAGCCAAGGTATTGACAGGGGTGGTGAAAAACTGTTTTTT. Translating it yields CASSQGIDRGGEKLFF. The chain joins TRBV4-2 to TRBJ1-4, with 8 bases fitting TRBD1. The germline V gene encodes CDR1 LGHNA and CDR2 YNFKEQ. The CDR3 is 16 residues long. V was pared by 1 base and J by 7 bases, with 8 bases of the junction left unmatched.

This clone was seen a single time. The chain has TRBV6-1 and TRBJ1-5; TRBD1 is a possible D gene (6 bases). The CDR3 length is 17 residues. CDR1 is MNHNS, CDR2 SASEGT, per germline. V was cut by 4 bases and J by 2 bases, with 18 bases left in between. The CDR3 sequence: CASSAPTGPRGNQPQHF. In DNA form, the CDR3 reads TGTGCCAGCAGTGCCCCGACAGGACCTAGGGGCAATCAGCCCCAGCATTTT.

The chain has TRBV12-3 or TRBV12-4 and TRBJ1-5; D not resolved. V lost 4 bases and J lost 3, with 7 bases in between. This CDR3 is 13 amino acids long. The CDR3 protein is CASSWAANQPQHF. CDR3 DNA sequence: TGTGCCAGCAGTTGGGCAGCCAATCAGCCCCAGCATTTT.

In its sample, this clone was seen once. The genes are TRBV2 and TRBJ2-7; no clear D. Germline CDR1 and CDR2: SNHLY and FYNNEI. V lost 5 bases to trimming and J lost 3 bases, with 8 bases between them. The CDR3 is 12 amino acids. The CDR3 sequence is CASSKESYEQYF. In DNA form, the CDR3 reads TGTGCCAGCAGTAAAGAGAGCTACGAGCAGTACTTC.